These 8 T cell receptor beta chains share one sample of origin, sequenced in a study of T cells after yellow fever vaccination. TCRdb reanalysed the 5' RACE reads using MiXCR and keeps one entry per CDR3 protein. The sample contains 300,000 to 400,000 distinct CDR3 sequences, under 5% of which appear only once. Here the sequenced sample was PBMCs, taken 5 days after the yellow fever booster vaccination. The receptors derive from a man aged 18 to 29 who received the YFV17D yellow fever vaccine.

The sample holds many counts of this clonotype. The chain links TRBV18 to TRBJ1-1, with D possibly being TRBD1 (6 bases). Germline assignment: CDR1 KGHSH and CDR2 LQKENI. This CDR3 is built from 15 residues. With 2 bases removed from V and 1 base from J, the gap between germline ends came to 11 bases. In DNA, the CDR3 is TGTGCCAGCTCACCAACCCAAGGGGGGAACACTGAAGCTTTCTTT. Translated: CASSPTQGGNTEAFF.

This clonotype was counted ten times or more. The V and J genes are TRBV7-8 and TRBJ1-5, with TRBD1 as a possible D gene (5 bases). V was trimmed by 7 bases and J by 6 bases, leaving 10 bases between them. CDR3 length equals 12 residues. The germline V gene has CDR1 SGHVS and CDR2 FQNEAQ. The chain's CDR3 is CASTSGGQPQHF. Written as DNA, the CDR3 is TGTGCCAGCACTAGTGGGGGTCAGCCCCAGCATTTT.

This clonotype appeared a few times. The rearrangement uses TRBV12-3 or TRBV12-4 and TRBJ2-2; 11 positions match TRBD2. The ends lost 2 bases at V and 1 base at J; junction bases unmatched: 6. CDR3 length: 18 residues. CDR3 DNA sequence: TGTGCCAGCAGTTTAAGTCTAGCGGGGGGCCTGAACACCGGGGAGCTGTTTTTT. Its translation: CASSLSLAGGLNTGELFF.

The V and J genes are TRBV29-1 and TRBJ2-7, with TRBD1 matching over 7 bases. V shed 5 bases, J shed 3 bases, and the junction held 7 bases outside the gene matches. Per germline, CDR1 SQVTM and CDR2 ANQGSEA. The CDR3 has 13 amino acids. In DNA, the CDR3 is TGCAGCGTTCTGACAGGGAAAGGCTACGAGCAGTACTTC. Translated, it gives CSVLTGKGYEQYF.

This clonotype appeared many times. The chain combines TRBV4-3 with TRBJ1-4, with no clear D. The V gene's germline CDR1 is LGHNA and CDR2 YSLEER. V shed 0 bases and J shed 8 bases, with 13 bases lying between them. The CDR3 runs 15 residues. CDR3 nucleotide sequence: TGCGCCAGCAGCCAAGAGGCGGAAGTCGGGGAAAAACTGTTTTTT. Translating gives CASSQEAEVGEKLFF.

This clonotype has just a few counts. The chain combines TRBV29-1 with TRBJ1-1; possibly TRBD1 for D (5 bases). Germline loops: CDR1 SQVTM, CDR2 ANQGSEA. The CDR3 has 14 residues. Trimming pared 7 bases from V and 5 bases from J, leaving 20 bases between. CDR3: CSAHPSLGRTEAFF. DNA of the CDR3: TGCAGCGCCCACCCCTCTCTGGGGCGTACTGAAGCTTTCTTT. Complete variable domain (other parts from reference TRBV29-1 and TRBJ1-1): SAVISQKPSRDICQRGTSLTIQCQVDSQVTMMFWYRQQPGQSLTLIATANQGSEATYESGFVIDKFPISRPNLTFSTLTVSNMSPEDSSIYLCSAHPSLGRTEAFFGQGTRLTVV.

V is TRBV12-3 or TRBV12-4 and J is TRBJ2-2; D unclear. The CDR3 sequence is 15 residues long. The V gene lost 6 bases and the J gene lost 4 bases, with 15 bases spanning the gap. This CDR3 reads CASSPGLSGTGELFF. The CDR3 DNA reads TGTGCCAGCAGCCCGGGCCTCTCGGGCACCGGGGAGCTGTTTTTT.

There are many counts of this clonotype. This rearrangement joins TRBV25-1 to TRBJ2-3, with 12 bases identical to TRBD2. The CDR3 contains 14 residues. The trim removed 3 bases at V and 5 bases at J, leaving 0 bases unmatched. Germline lookup yields CDR1 MGHDK and CDR2 SYGVNS. The CDR3 coding sequence is TGTGCCAGCAGTGAGACTAGCGGGGGAGATACGCAGTATTTT. It yields the protein CASSETSGGDTQYF.